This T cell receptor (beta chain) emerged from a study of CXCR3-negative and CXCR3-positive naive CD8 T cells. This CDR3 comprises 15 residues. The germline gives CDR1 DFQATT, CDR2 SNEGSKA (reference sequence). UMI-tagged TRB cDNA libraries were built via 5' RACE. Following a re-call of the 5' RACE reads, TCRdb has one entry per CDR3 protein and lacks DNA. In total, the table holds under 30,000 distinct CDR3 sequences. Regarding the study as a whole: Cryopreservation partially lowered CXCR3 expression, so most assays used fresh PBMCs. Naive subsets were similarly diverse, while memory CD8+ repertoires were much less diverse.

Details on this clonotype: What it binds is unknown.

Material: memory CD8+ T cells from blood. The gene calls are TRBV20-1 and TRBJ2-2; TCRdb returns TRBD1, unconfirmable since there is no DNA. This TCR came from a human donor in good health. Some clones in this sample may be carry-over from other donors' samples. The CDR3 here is CSARDQGPEAGELFF.